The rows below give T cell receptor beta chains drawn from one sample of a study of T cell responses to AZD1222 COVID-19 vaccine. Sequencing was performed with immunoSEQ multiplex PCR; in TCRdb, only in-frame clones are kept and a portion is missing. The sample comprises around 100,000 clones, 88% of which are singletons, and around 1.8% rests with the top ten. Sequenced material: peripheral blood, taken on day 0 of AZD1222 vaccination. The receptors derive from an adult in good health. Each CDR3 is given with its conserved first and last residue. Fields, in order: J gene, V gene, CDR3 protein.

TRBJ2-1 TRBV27 CASSLRGPRSSYNEQFF
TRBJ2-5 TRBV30 CAWSVEGRTQYF
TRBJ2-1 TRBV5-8 CASNPDRELKHNEQFF
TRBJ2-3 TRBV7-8 CASSRRNLAGRSTDTQYF
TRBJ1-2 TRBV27 CASSLSASSYGYTF
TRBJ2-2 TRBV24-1 CATSDLEAATNTGELFF
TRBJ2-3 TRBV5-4 CASSFRLAADTDTQYF
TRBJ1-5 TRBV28 CASERPYQPQHF
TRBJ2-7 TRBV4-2 CASSQDKGDLPYEQYF
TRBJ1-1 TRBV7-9 CASSPPPEGRSEAFF
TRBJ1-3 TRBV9 CASSVDSLSYEGNTIYF
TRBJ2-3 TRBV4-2 CASSQGDSTQYF
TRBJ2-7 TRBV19 CASSPPGSRGTYEQYF
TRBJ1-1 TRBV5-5 CASSSKQGWGTEAFF
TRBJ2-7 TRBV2 CASSLQGSGGEQYF
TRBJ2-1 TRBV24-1 CATSDLGQGLGDEQFF
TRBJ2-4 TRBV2 CASSGLAGAPTKNIQYF
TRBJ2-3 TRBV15 CATGLAGVATDTQYF
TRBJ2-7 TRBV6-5 CASSLDRTLHEQYF
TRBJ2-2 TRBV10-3 CAISPGLAAELFF
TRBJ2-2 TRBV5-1 CASSLDTSGSRTGELFF
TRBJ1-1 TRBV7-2 CASSLGGGSNTEAFF
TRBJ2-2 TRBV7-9 CASSPWVAGPNTGELFF
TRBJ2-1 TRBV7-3 CASSLSAGGEQFF
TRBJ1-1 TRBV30 CAWNPGQISTLNTEAFF
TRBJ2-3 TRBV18 CASSAQGGSTDTQYF
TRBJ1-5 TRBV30 CAWSENSNQPQHF
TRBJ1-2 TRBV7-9 CASSPGAVAFNYGYTF
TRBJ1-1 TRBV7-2 CASSFGRMNTEAFF
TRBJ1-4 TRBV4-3 CASSQQQGGEKLFF
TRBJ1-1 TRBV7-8 CASSFHWAGTPEAFF
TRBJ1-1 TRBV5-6 CASSTIQGARDRTEAFF
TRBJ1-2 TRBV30 CAWIYGQNGYTF
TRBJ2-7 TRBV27 CASSLRLAGNYEQYF
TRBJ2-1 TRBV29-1 CSVVSDPGVEQFF
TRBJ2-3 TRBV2 CASMIATSTDTQYF
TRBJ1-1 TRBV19 CASSMVGTSEAFF
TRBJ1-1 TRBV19 CASSSLQGARTEAFF
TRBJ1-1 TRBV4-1 CASSQVPSINTEAFF
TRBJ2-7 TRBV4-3 CASSHATGDYEQYF
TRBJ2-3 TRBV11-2 CASSLESRLARLADTQYF
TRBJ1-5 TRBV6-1 CASSDSFVGQPQHF
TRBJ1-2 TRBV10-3 CAISDSYGYTF
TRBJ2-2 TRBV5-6 CASRYKGANTGELFF
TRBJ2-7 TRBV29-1 CSAGTYEQYF